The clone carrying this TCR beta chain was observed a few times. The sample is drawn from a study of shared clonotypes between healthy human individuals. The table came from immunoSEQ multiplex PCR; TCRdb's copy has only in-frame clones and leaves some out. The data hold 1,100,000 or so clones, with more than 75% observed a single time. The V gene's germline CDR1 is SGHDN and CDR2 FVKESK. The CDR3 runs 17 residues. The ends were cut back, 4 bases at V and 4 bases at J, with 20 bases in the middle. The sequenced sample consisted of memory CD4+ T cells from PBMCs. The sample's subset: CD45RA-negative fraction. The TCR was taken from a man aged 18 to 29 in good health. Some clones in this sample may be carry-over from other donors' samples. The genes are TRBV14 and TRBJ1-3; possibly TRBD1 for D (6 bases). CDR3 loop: CASSPLGGALAGNTIYF. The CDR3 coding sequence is TGTGCCAGCAGCCCATTGGGGGGGGCGCTGGCAGGAAACACCATATATTTT.